This TCR beta chain was found in a study of shared clonotypes between healthy human individuals. A note on this clone: The antigen is unknown.

Whole-study results and caveats: The generation probabilities recorded for non-shared clonotypes fell below those of clonotypes shared by all four donors.

Adult donors, all healthy and HIV-negative, had no recent acute infections or vaccinations. Each donor was a Caucasian adult residing in Nashville, Tennessee. The table came from immunoSEQ multiplex PCR; TCRdb's copy has only in-frame clones and leaves some out. Here the sample spans more than 2,000,000 clones, 85% to 95% being singletons. This CDR3 has 15 amino acids. The germline V gene has CDR1 KGHSH and CDR2 LQKENI. J gave up 9 bases and V 5 bases, and 13 bases lay outside the gene matches. The clonotype comes from a man aged 18 to 29 in good health. The source material was naive CD4+ T cells sorted from blood. The subset is: CD45RA+ positively selected. V usage is TRBV18 and J usage is TRBJ1-5; TRBD1 aligns across 7 bases. CDR3: CASSSYGTDFRPQHF. The CDR3 nucleotides are TGTGCCAGCTCATCCTACGGGACAGATTTTCGGCCCCAGCATTTT.